The rows below give T cell receptor beta chains drawn from one sample of a study of blood T cell repertoires in COVID-19. Libraries were prepared by immunoSEQ multiplex PCR; TCRdb keeps only in-frame clonotypes and omits some of them. The data hold about 78,000 clones, with 86% observed a single time. Source material: peripheral blood. The receptors come from a woman in her sixties or seventies with acute or convalescent COVID-19. CDR3s include the opening cysteine and the closing phenylalanine or tryptophan. A D gene is named only where the DNA matches it firmly. The listing skips clone size in some rows; elsewhere it reads once, few, many or a size class.

d_gene: -; j_gene: TRBJ2-7; abundance: -; v_gene: TRBV20-1; CDR3nt: TGCAGTGCTAGTGGGGCGAGTCTCCTCTCCTACGAGCAGTACTTC; CDR3aa: CSASGASLLSYEQYF
d_gene: TRBD2; j_gene: TRBJ2-1; abundance: -; v_gene: TRBV4-2; CDR3nt: TGTGCCAGCAGCCAAGAGACTAGCGGGAGCGATGAGCAGTTCTTC; CDR3aa: CASSQETSGSDEQFF
d_gene: -; j_gene: TRBJ1-4; abundance: -; v_gene: TRBV7-2; CDR3nt: TGTGCCAGCAGCTCTTACGGACAGCGAAATGAAAAACTGTTTTTT; CDR3aa: CASSSYGQRNEKLFF
d_gene: -; j_gene: TRBJ2-1; abundance: once; v_gene: TRBV3-1/TRBV3-2; CDR3nt: TGTGCCAGCAGCCAAAGTTTAGTGGACATTGAGCAGTTCTTC; CDR3aa: CASSQSLVDIEQFF
d_gene: -; j_gene: TRBJ2-1; abundance: -; v_gene: TRBV30; CDR3nt: TGTGCCTATACAGGGTTTGGGGCTCCCAATGAGCAGTTCTTC; CDR3aa: CAYTGFGAPNEQFF
d_gene: -; j_gene: TRBJ2-7; abundance: -; v_gene: TRBV6-5; CDR3nt: TGTGCCAGCAATCCCGGGACTCCCTACGAGCAGTACTTC; CDR3aa: CASNPGTPYEQYF
d_gene: -; j_gene: TRBJ1-2; abundance: -; v_gene: TRBV5-1; CDR3nt: TGCGCCAGCGCCGAGGACAGTTTGGGGGGCTACACCTTC; CDR3aa: CASAEDSLGGYTF
d_gene: -; j_gene: TRBJ2-7; abundance: -; v_gene: TRBV28; CDR3nt: TGTGCCAGCAGTTCAATAGTACCCGAGCAGTACTTC; CDR3aa: CASSSIVPEQYF
d_gene: -; j_gene: TRBJ2-7; abundance: -; v_gene: TRBV6-5; CDR3nt: TGTGCCACCCAAGGCGGGATCTACGAGCAGTACTTC; CDR3aa: CATQGGIYEQYF
d_gene: TRBD2; j_gene: TRBJ2-3; abundance: -; v_gene: TRBV5-8; CDR3nt: TGTGCCAGCAGCCCCTGGGAGGGGACGCAGTATTTT; CDR3aa: CASSPWEGTQYF
d_gene: -; j_gene: TRBJ1-4; abundance: -; v_gene: TRBV2; CDR3nt: TGTGCCAGCGGGCGCAAGACGGTCTTGAGTGAAAAACTGTTTTTT; CDR3aa: CASGRKTVLSEKLFF
d_gene: TRBD1; j_gene: TRBJ1-1; abundance: -; v_gene: TRBV6-4; CDR3nt: TGTGCCAGCAGTGCGACAGGGTTAACTGAAGCTTTCTTT; CDR3aa: CASSATGLTEAFF
d_gene: TRBD2; j_gene: TRBJ2-7; abundance: once; v_gene: TRBV30; CDR3nt: TGTGCCTGGAGTGTTTCTAGCGGGAGCTACGAGCAGTACTTC; CDR3aa: CAWSVSSGSYEQYF
d_gene: -; j_gene: TRBJ2-3; abundance: once; v_gene: TRBV18; CDR3nt: TGTGCCAGCTCACCAAGTAATTTCCAGGGTGGTACAGATACGCAGTATTTT; CDR3aa: CASSPSNFQGGTDTQYF
d_gene: -; j_gene: TRBJ2-3; abundance: -; v_gene: TRBV4-2; CDR3nt: TGTGCCAGCAGCGTTCAATTTGAGAGTGTAGATACGCAGTATTTT; CDR3aa: CASSVQFESVDTQYF
d_gene: -; j_gene: TRBJ2-7; abundance: -; v_gene: TRBV5-5; CDR3nt: TGTGCCAGCAGCTCCGGGACTTTCACCTACGAGCAGTACTTC; CDR3aa: CASSSGTFTYEQYF
d_gene: -; j_gene: TRBJ1-2; abundance: -; v_gene: TRBV30; CDR3nt: TGTGCCTGGAGTGTAGGAGCCCAGGGAAGGGGCTACACCTTC; CDR3aa: CAWSVGAQGRGYTF
d_gene: TRBD1; j_gene: TRBJ1-1; abundance: -; v_gene: TRBV11-2; CDR3nt: TGTGCCAGCAGCTTGGGACAGGCTTCTGAAGCTTTCTTT; CDR3aa: CASSLGQASEAFF
d_gene: -; j_gene: TRBJ2-1; abundance: -; v_gene: TRBV6-6; CDR3nt: TGTGCCAGTGAGATTTACAATGAGCAGTTCTTC; CDR3aa: CASEIYNEQFF
d_gene: -; j_gene: TRBJ2-3; abundance: -; v_gene: TRBV4-1; CDR3nt: TGCGCCAGCAGCCAACCGGTAACAGATACGCAGTATTTT; CDR3aa: CASSQPVTDTQYF
d_gene: -; j_gene: TRBJ1-2; abundance: -; v_gene: TRBV6-6; CDR3nt: TGTGCCAGCAGTACGGACACGCATGGCTACACCTTC; CDR3aa: CASSTDTHGYTF
d_gene: -; j_gene: TRBJ2-2; abundance: -; v_gene: TRBV18; CDR3nt: TGTGCCAGCTCACCACGAGGGCCAGACACCGGGGAGCTGTTTTTT; CDR3aa: CASSPRGPDTGELFF
d_gene: -; j_gene: TRBJ2-5; abundance: -; v_gene: TRBV27; CDR3nt: TGTGCCAGCAGTACGATGAGTCAAGAGACCCAGTACTTC; CDR3aa: CASSTMSQETQYF
d_gene: -; j_gene: TRBJ2-3; abundance: -; v_gene: TRBV28; CDR3nt: TGTGCCAGCAGCCAGGGGAGCACAGATACGCAGTATTTT; CDR3aa: CASSQGSTDTQYF
d_gene: TRBD2; j_gene: TRBJ2-1; abundance: -; v_gene: TRBV7-9; CDR3nt: TGTGCCAGCAGCCAGCGGGAGGGCCTCTACAATGAGCAGTTCTTC; CDR3aa: CASSQREGLYNEQFF
d_gene: TRBD2; j_gene: TRBJ2-1; abundance: -; v_gene: TRBV5-1; CDR3nt: TGCGCCAGCAGCCCGGCACTAGCGACGGGGAATGAGCAGTTCTTC; CDR3aa: CASSPALATGNEQFF
d_gene: TRBD2; j_gene: TRBJ2-7; abundance: -; v_gene: TRBV7-2; CDR3nt: TGTGCCAGCAGCTTAGATGGTAGCGGGAGTCCTTACGAGCAGTACTTC; CDR3aa: CASSLDGSGSPYEQYF
d_gene: -; j_gene: TRBJ2-2; abundance: -; v_gene: TRBV10-3; CDR3nt: TGTGCCATCAGTCCAACCGCGGGACCTGCGAACACCGGGGAGCTGTTTTTT; CDR3aa: CAISPTAGPANTGELFF
d_gene: TRBD1; j_gene: TRBJ2-7; abundance: -; v_gene: TRBV2; CDR3nt: TGTGCCAGCAGTGATTGGGACAGCACCTACGAGCAGTACTTC; CDR3aa: CASSDWDSTYEQYF
d_gene: -; j_gene: TRBJ1-2; abundance: -; v_gene: TRBV7-2; CDR3nt: TGTGCCAGCAGCGGGGGGGTTTGGGCTCGATATGGCTACACCTTC; CDR3aa: CASSGGVWARYGYTF
d_gene: TRBD1; j_gene: TRBJ1-2; abundance: -; v_gene: TRBV28; CDR3nt: TGTGCCAGCAGGGGCTTACAGGGGGCCTCAGGGGGCTACACCTTC; CDR3aa: CASRGLQGASGGYTF
d_gene: TRBD1; j_gene: TRBJ2-7; abundance: -; v_gene: TRBV10-3; CDR3nt: TGTGCCACCCGGGACAGGGGAGTCGTCGGATCCTACGAGCAGTACTTC; CDR3aa: CATRDRGVVGSYEQYF
d_gene: TRBD2; j_gene: TRBJ2-3; abundance: -; v_gene: TRBV24-1; CDR3nt: TGTGCCACCAGTGATGACGCTAGCGGGGTCCCAGATACGCAGTATTTT; CDR3aa: CATSDDASGVPDTQYF
d_gene: -; j_gene: TRBJ1-5; abundance: -; v_gene: TRBV28; CDR3nt: TGTGCCAGCAGTTTATCCCGGGGTCAGCCCCAGCATTTT; CDR3aa: CASSLSRGQPQHF
d_gene: TRBD2; j_gene: TRBJ2-2; abundance: -; v_gene: TRBV11-1; CDR3nt: TGTGCCAGCGCGGGAGGTCCCGGGGAGCTGTTTTTT; CDR3aa: CASAGGPGELFF
d_gene: -; j_gene: TRBJ1-5; abundance: -; v_gene: TRBV6-4; CDR3nt: TGTGCCAGCAGTGACTCGGCGGGCGCGAGCAATCAGCCCCAGCATTTT; CDR3aa: CASSDSAGASNQPQHF
d_gene: -; j_gene: TRBJ2-2; abundance: -; v_gene: TRBV4-1; CDR3nt: TGCGCCAGCAGCCGATCGGGGGAAATTACCGGGGAGCTGTTTTTT; CDR3aa: CASSRSGEITGELFF
d_gene: -; j_gene: TRBJ1-1; abundance: -; v_gene: TRBV11-2; CDR3nt: TGTGCCAGCAGCTTAGAGGGCGGAGGTAGCACTGAAGCTTTCTTT; CDR3aa: CASSLEGGGSTEAFF
d_gene: -; j_gene: TRBJ2-1; abundance: -; v_gene: TRBV19; CDR3nt: TGTGCCAGTAGTATCGGTAGCGGCTCCTACAATGAGCAGTTCTTC; CDR3aa: CASSIGSGSYNEQFF
d_gene: TRBD1; j_gene: TRBJ2-7; abundance: -; v_gene: TRBV3-1/TRBV3-2; CDR3nt: TGTGCCAGCAGAGGGACAGAGTCCTACGAGCAGTACTTC; CDR3aa: CASRGTESYEQYF
d_gene: TRBD2; j_gene: TRBJ2-3; abundance: -; v_gene: TRBV7-9; CDR3nt: TGTGCCAGCAGCTTATCGGGGGGGTTAGTAACAGATACGCAGTATTTT; CDR3aa: CASSLSGGLVTDTQYF
d_gene: TRBD1; j_gene: TRBJ1-1; abundance: -; v_gene: TRBV27; CDR3nt: TGTGCCAGCAGCCGGACAGGGGCCGAAGCTTTCTTT; CDR3aa: CASSRTGAEAFF
d_gene: -; j_gene: TRBJ2-7; abundance: -; v_gene: TRBV6-2/TRBV6-3; CDR3nt: TGTGCCAGCAGCCCCGACATGCGAACGAAGCAGTACTTC; CDR3aa: CASSPDMRTKQYF
d_gene: TRBD1; j_gene: TRBJ1-1; abundance: -; v_gene: TRBV7-2; CDR3nt: TGTGCCAGCAGCCCCTTCCCCAGGGGGCGTTCTGAAGCTTTCTTT; CDR3aa: CASSPFPRGRSEAFF
d_gene: TRBD2; j_gene: TRBJ2-1; abundance: -; v_gene: TRBV19; CDR3nt: TGTGCCAGTAGTGCGTGGACTAGCCAAAATGAGCAGTTCTTC; CDR3aa: CASSAWTSQNEQFF
d_gene: -; j_gene: TRBJ1-4; abundance: -; v_gene: TRBV5-1; CDR3nt: TGCGCCAGCAGCTTGGACGGGCGGGCTGGTGAAAAACTGTTTTTT; CDR3aa: CASSLDGRAGEKLFF
d_gene: -; j_gene: TRBJ2-7; abundance: -; v_gene: TRBV6-5; CDR3nt: TGTGCCAGCAGTTACGCGGGCTCACAAGCCCAAGAGCAGTACTTC; CDR3aa: CASSYAGSQAQEQYF
d_gene: -; j_gene: TRBJ2-1; abundance: -; v_gene: TRBV5-5; CDR3nt: TGTGCCAGCAGCTTGAGCGAGCAGTTCTTC; CDR3aa: CASSLSEQFF
d_gene: -; j_gene: TRBJ1-5; abundance: -; v_gene: TRBV6-5; CDR3nt: TGTGCCACCTGGGGAGTAAGTAGCAATCAGCCCCAGCATTTT; CDR3aa: CATWGVSSNQPQHF
d_gene: -; j_gene: TRBJ1-3; abundance: -; v_gene: TRBV11-2; CDR3nt: TGTGCCAGCAGCCCTACTGGAAACACCATATATTTT; CDR3aa: CASSPTGNTIYF
d_gene: -; j_gene: TRBJ1-2; abundance: -; v_gene: TRBV28; CDR3nt: TGTGCCAGCAGTACCCAGGGATTTGTACATGGCTACACCTTC; CDR3aa: CASSTQGFVHGYTF
d_gene: TRBD1; j_gene: TRBJ2-7; abundance: once; v_gene: TRBV5-5; CDR3nt: TGTGCCAGCAGCCAAGCCCCGGGACAGGGGACCTACGAGCAGTACTTC; CDR3aa: CASSQAPGQGTYEQYF
d_gene: -; j_gene: TRBJ1-6; abundance: -; v_gene: TRBV2; CDR3nt: TGTGCCAGCAGAGCGGGATCCTATAATTCACCCCTCCACTTT; CDR3aa: CASRAGSYNSPLHF
d_gene: TRBD2; j_gene: TRBJ2-2; abundance: -; v_gene: TRBV7-6; CDR3nt: TGTGCCAGCAGCTTAAGGGGAGGGGCCACCGGGGAGCTGTTTTTT; CDR3aa: CASSLRGGATGELFF
d_gene: -; j_gene: TRBJ2-1; abundance: once; v_gene: TRBV13; CDR3nt: TGTGCCAGCAGCCAACTAGCCAATGAGCAGTTCTTC; CDR3aa: CASSQLANEQFF
d_gene: -; j_gene: TRBJ1-4; abundance: -; v_gene: TRBV7-9; CDR3nt: TGTGCCAGCAGCTTCAGGGGCCGCGGAGAAAAACTGTTTTTT; CDR3aa: CASSFRGRGEKLFF
d_gene: -; j_gene: TRBJ2-7; abundance: -; v_gene: TRBV28; CDR3nt: TGTGCCAGCAGCCTAAATACGGGGGGCCCCTACGAGCAGTACTTC; CDR3aa: CASSLNTGGPYEQYF
d_gene: TRBD1; j_gene: TRBJ1-1; abundance: -; v_gene: TRBV27; CDR3nt: TGTGCCAGCAGTCTCCAGGGGGCTTGGGACACTGAAGCTTTCTTT; CDR3aa: CASSLQGAWDTEAFF
d_gene: -; j_gene: TRBJ2-2; abundance: -; v_gene: TRBV9; CDR3nt: TGTGCCAGCAGCGTAGGTCTAGATACCGGGGAGCTGTTTTTT; CDR3aa: CASSVGLDTGELFF